A selection of T cell receptor beta chains follows, all from one sample in a study of control samples from healthy donors and cancer patients. Clones were sequenced by immunoSEQ multiplex PCR, and TCRdb holds only the in-frame ones, with some missing. The data hold roughly 100,000 clones, with about 92% observed a single time. Sequencing used blood. Source of these receptors: a woman younger than 30 in good health. CDR3s include the opening cysteine and the closing phenylalanine or tryptophan. The order of the fields is J gene, D gene, V gene, clone size, CDR3 DNA, CDR3 protein. A D gene is named only where the DNA matches it firmly. Some rows have no size entry. The others give once, few or many, or a class for an expanded clone.

J gene: TRBJ1-5; D gene: TRBD1; V gene: TRBV3-1/TRBV3-2; clone size: NA; CDR3 DNA: TGTGCCAGCAGCCAAGATGGGGACAGGGTAAGTTGGCAGCCCCAGCATTTT; CDR3 protein: CASSQDGDRVSWQPQHF
J gene: TRBJ2-2; D gene: TRBD1; V gene: TRBV25-1; clone size: NA; CDR3 DNA: TGTGCCAGCAGGGCCGGGACAGAGAACACCGGGGAGCTGTTTTTT; CDR3 protein: CASRAGTENTGELFF
J gene: TRBJ2-3; D gene: TRBD1; V gene: TRBV19; clone size: NA; CDR3 DNA: TGTGCCAGTAGTATAACCTCGACAGGGGGCGGCACAGATACGCAGTATTTT; CDR3 protein: CASSITSTGGGTDTQYF
J gene: TRBJ1-3; D gene: TRBD1; V gene: TRBV4-1; clone size: NA; CDR3 DNA: TGCGCCAGCAGCCAAGGCCGACAGGGACGGGCTGGAAACACCATATATTTT; CDR3 protein: CASSQGRQGRAGNTIYF
J gene: TRBJ1-2; D gene: NA; V gene: TRBV19; clone size: NA; CDR3 DNA: TGTGCCAGTAGTCCGGGACCAGGCTATGGCTACACCTTC; CDR3 protein: CASSPGPGYGYTF
J gene: TRBJ2-3; D gene: NA; V gene: TRBV4-3; clone size: NA; CDR3 DNA: TGCGCCAGCAGCCAAGGGCCGCAGGGCCCCGCAGATACGCAGTATTTT; CDR3 protein: CASSQGPQGPADTQYF
J gene: TRBJ1-2; D gene: TRBD1; V gene: TRBV4-1; clone size: NA; CDR3 DNA: TGCGCCAGCAGCCAATTAACGGACAGGGACGGCTACACCTTC; CDR3 protein: CASSQLTDRDGYTF
J gene: TRBJ1-2; D gene: TRBD1; V gene: TRBV19; clone size: NA; CDR3 DNA: TGTGCCAGTAGTATGTCCGGGACAGGGAGAGGCTACACCTTC; CDR3 protein: CASSMSGTGRGYTF
J gene: TRBJ2-5; D gene: TRBD1; V gene: TRBV7-7; clone size: NA; CDR3 DNA: TGTGCTAGCAGCTTAACGGACAGGCGCCAAGAGACCCAGTACTTC; CDR3 protein: CASSLTDRRQETQYF
J gene: TRBJ2-5; D gene: TRBD2; V gene: TRBV6-2/TRBV6-3; clone size: NA; CDR3 DNA: TGTGCCAGCAGTTACTTCGGGACTAGCGGGGGGAGGAAGACCCAGTACTTC; CDR3 protein: CASSYFGTSGGRKTQYF
J gene: TRBJ1-5; D gene: TRBD1; V gene: TRBV5-6; clone size: NA; CDR3 DNA: TGTGCCAGCAGCCGTGACAGGGGAAGCAATCAGCCCCAGCATTTT; CDR3 protein: CASSRDRGSNQPQHF
J gene: TRBJ2-3; D gene: TRBD2; V gene: TRBV30; clone size: NA; CDR3 DNA: TGTGCCTGGAAGGGCGGGGGGCCAAGCACAGATACGCAGTATTTT; CDR3 protein: CAWKGGGPSTDTQYF
J gene: TRBJ2-5; D gene: NA; V gene: TRBV30; clone size: NA; CDR3 DNA: TGTGCCTGGGGGGACAAAAGGGATCAAGAGACCCAGTACTTC; CDR3 protein: CAWGDKRDQETQYF
J gene: TRBJ1-2; D gene: NA; V gene: TRBV4-1; clone size: few; CDR3 DNA: TGCGCCAGCAGCCAAGGGGCGGTTCCCCGGAGGGACTATGGCTACACCTTC; CDR3 protein: CASSQGAVPRRDYGYTF
J gene: TRBJ2-1; D gene: TRBD1; V gene: TRBV9; clone size: NA; CDR3 DNA: TGTGCCAGCAGCCCTACAGGGGTCTGGTACAATGAGCAGTTCTTC; CDR3 protein: CASSPTGVWYNEQFF
J gene: TRBJ1-4; D gene: NA; V gene: TRBV6-5; clone size: NA; CDR3 DNA: TGTGCCAGCAGTTACTCCGGCAGGGGAGACGAAAAACTGTTTTTT; CDR3 protein: CASSYSGRGDEKLFF
J gene: TRBJ2-3; D gene: TRBD1; V gene: TRBV6-5; clone size: NA; CDR3 DNA: TGTGCCAGCAGCGAGACAGGGCGGGCTACGCAGTATTTT; CDR3 protein: CASSETGRATQYF
J gene: TRBJ2-7; D gene: TRBD2; V gene: TRBV20-1; clone size: NA; CDR3 DNA: TGCAGTGCTAGTGGACTAGCGGCTTGGGAGCAGTACTTC; CDR3 protein: CSASGLAAWEQYF
J gene: TRBJ1-5; D gene: TRBD1; V gene: TRBV19; clone size: NA; CDR3 DNA: TGTGCCAGTAGTATGACCGGGACAGTAAATCAGCCCCAGCATTTT; CDR3 protein: CASSMTGTVNQPQHF
J gene: TRBJ2-1; D gene: NA; V gene: TRBV2; clone size: NA; CDR3 DNA: TGTGCCAGCAGTCCGGGGGTTTCTGAGCAGTTCTTC; CDR3 protein: CASSPGVSEQFF
J gene: TRBJ1-1; D gene: NA; V gene: TRBV27; clone size: NA; CDR3 DNA: TGTGCCAGCAGTTTAAAGGGTGGGACTGAAGCTTTCTTT; CDR3 protein: CASSLKGGTEAFF
J gene: TRBJ2-1; D gene: NA; V gene: TRBV2; clone size: NA; CDR3 DNA: TGTGCCAGCAGTGAAAGGGACTTGTCTTACAATGAGCAGTTCTTC; CDR3 protein: CASSERDLSYNEQFF
J gene: TRBJ1-2; D gene: NA; V gene: TRBV7-9; clone size: NA; CDR3 DNA: TGTGCCAGCAGCCTGGACAACTATGGCTACACCTTC; CDR3 protein: CASSLDNYGYTF
J gene: TRBJ2-1; D gene: TRBD2; V gene: TRBV30; clone size: NA; CDR3 DNA: TGTGCCTGGAGTGTACTGTCGGGAGGAGTTGGTGAGCAGTTCTTC; CDR3 protein: CAWSVLSGGVGEQFF
J gene: TRBJ1-1; D gene: NA; V gene: TRBV5-6; clone size: NA; CDR3 DNA: TGTGCCAGCAGCTGGACAGTGAACACTGAAGCTTTCTTT; CDR3 protein: CASSWTVNTEAFF
J gene: TRBJ2-3; D gene: NA; V gene: TRBV21-1; clone size: NA; CDR3 DNA: TGTGCCAGCAGCAAATTTCCAGACACAGATACGCAGTATTTT; CDR3 protein: CASSKFPDTDTQYF
J gene: TRBJ1-4; D gene: NA; V gene: TRBV20-1; clone size: once; CDR3 DNA: TGCAGTGCCCCCTATAATGAAAAACTGTTTTTT; CDR3 protein: CSAPYNEKLFF
J gene: TRBJ2-7; D gene: NA; V gene: TRBV7-5; clone size: NA; CDR3 DNA: TGTGCCAGAAGCTTAGATGCTAGCTCCTACGAGCAGTACTTC; CDR3 protein: CARSLDASSYEQYF
J gene: TRBJ1-3; D gene: NA; V gene: TRBV28; clone size: NA; CDR3 DNA: TGTGCCAGCCTACGCCCAGGAAACACCATATATTTT; CDR3 protein: CASLRPGNTIYF
J gene: TRBJ1-1; D gene: NA; V gene: TRBV11-3; clone size: NA; CDR3 DNA: TGTGCCAGCAGCTTGAGGAGGGACACTGAAGCTTTCTTT; CDR3 protein: CASSLRRDTEAFF
J gene: TRBJ1-4; D gene: NA; V gene: TRBV6-5; clone size: NA; CDR3 DNA: TGTGCTATTAGGAGGGGTACTCTTTATTATGAAAAACTGTTTTTT; CDR3 protein: CAIRRGTLYYEKLFF
J gene: TRBJ2-3; D gene: TRBD2; V gene: TRBV18; clone size: NA; CDR3 DNA: TGTGCCAGCTCACCAATGGGGCTAGCGGGATTATTAGATACGCAGTATTTT; CDR3 protein: CASSPMGLAGLLDTQYF
J gene: TRBJ2-7; D gene: TRBD1; V gene: TRBV5-1; clone size: NA; CDR3 DNA: TGCGCCAGCAGCTTTGACAGGGTCTCCTACGAGCAGTACTTC; CDR3 protein: CASSFDRVSYEQYF
J gene: TRBJ2-1; D gene: NA; V gene: TRBV28; clone size: NA; CDR3 DNA: TGTGCCAGCAGTTTAGGGGAGCAGTTCTTC; CDR3 protein: CASSLGEQFF
J gene: TRBJ2-7; D gene: NA; V gene: TRBV6-2/TRBV6-3; clone size: NA; CDR3 DNA: TGTGCCAGCAGTGGGACTTCCTACGAGCAGTACTTC; CDR3 protein: CASSGTSYEQYF
J gene: TRBJ2-1; D gene: TRBD1; V gene: TRBV2; clone size: NA; CDR3 DNA: TGTGCCAGCAGACAGGGGCCTAACTACAATGAGCAGTTCTTC; CDR3 protein: CASRQGPNYNEQFF
J gene: TRBJ1-3; D gene: NA; V gene: TRBV27; clone size: NA; CDR3 DNA: TGTGCCAGGGGGGTATCAGGAAACACCATATATTTT; CDR3 protein: CARGVSGNTIYF
J gene: TRBJ1-5; D gene: NA; V gene: TRBV6-1; clone size: NA; CDR3 DNA: TGTGCCAGCAGTGAAAGGGGGTTTAGGGACACTGGCAATCAGCCCCAGCATTTT; CDR3 protein: CASSERGFRDTGNQPQHF
J gene: TRBJ2-2; D gene: NA; V gene: TRBV18; clone size: NA; CDR3 DNA: TGTGCCAGCTCACCCGACGGTGACACCGGGGAGCTGTTTTTT; CDR3 protein: CASSPDGDTGELFF
J gene: TRBJ2-5; D gene: TRBD2; V gene: TRBV7-2; clone size: NA; CDR3 DNA: TGTGCCAGCAGCCAGAGACTAGCGGGAGCAGAGACCCAGTACTTC; CDR3 protein: CASSQRLAGAETQYF
J gene: TRBJ1-2; D gene: TRBD1; V gene: TRBV4-1; clone size: NA; CDR3 DNA: TGCGCCAGCAGCCAAGGGTCCGGGACAGACTTCTTGTATGGCTACACCTTC; CDR3 protein: CASSQGSGTDFLYGYTF
J gene: TRBJ2-2; D gene: NA; V gene: TRBV15; clone size: once; CDR3 DNA: TGTGCCACCAGCAGAGGAGGAAGGGTAGCCCCGAACACCGGGGAGCTGTTTTTT; CDR3 protein: CATSRGGRVAPNTGELFF